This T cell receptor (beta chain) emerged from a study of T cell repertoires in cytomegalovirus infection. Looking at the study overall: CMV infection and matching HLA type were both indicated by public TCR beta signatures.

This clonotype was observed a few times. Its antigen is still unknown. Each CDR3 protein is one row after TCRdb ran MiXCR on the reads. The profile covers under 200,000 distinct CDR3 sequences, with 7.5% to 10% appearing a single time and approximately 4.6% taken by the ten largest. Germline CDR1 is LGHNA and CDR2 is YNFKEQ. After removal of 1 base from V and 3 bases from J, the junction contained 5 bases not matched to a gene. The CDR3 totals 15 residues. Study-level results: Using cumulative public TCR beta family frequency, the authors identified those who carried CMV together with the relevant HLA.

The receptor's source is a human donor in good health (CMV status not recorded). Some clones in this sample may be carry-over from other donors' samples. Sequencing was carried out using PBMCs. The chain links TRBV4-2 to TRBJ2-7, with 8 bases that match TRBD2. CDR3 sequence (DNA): TGTGCCAGCAGCCAAGTGAGGCTAGCGGGCTACGAGCAGTACTTC. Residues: CASSQVRLAGYEQYF.